Here is one TCR beta chain with its context. Deletions cut 9 bases from V and 0 bases from J, with 14 bases between. Germline lookup yields CDR1 KGHDR and CDR2 SFDVKD. CDR3 length: 16 residues. This specimen comes from a study of T cell responses to AZD1222 COVID-19 vaccine. Clones were sequenced by immunoSEQ multiplex PCR, and TCRdb holds only the in-frame ones, with some missing. Among about 64,000 clones listed, 85% to 95% were seen once. V is TRBV24-1 and J is TRBJ2-6; the D call may be TRBD1 or TRBD2 (5 bases each). The receptor comes from an adult who received the MenACWY meningococcal vaccine as a control. Sequences were derived from peripheral blood, sampled 28 days after the second dose of the MenACWY control vaccine. CDR3 region: CATGDRLVSGANVLTF. CDR3 nucleotides: TGTGCCACCGGGGACCGCCTGGTCTCTGGGGCCAACGTCCTGACTTTC.